Following are 23 T cell receptor beta chains from one sample sequenced in a study of blood T cell repertoires in COVID-19. Using immunoSEQ multiplex PCR, the repertoire was profiled, and TCRdb retains in-frame clones only, with some absent. This table has 140,000 to 150,000 clones, around 88% appearing once. The sequenced sample consisted of peripheral blood. These receptor sequences come from a man between 60 and 75 years old with active or convalescent COVID-19.

This chain uses TRBV28 with TRBJ2-7; possible D gene TRBD1, 6 bases. V lost 5 bases to trimming and J lost 4 bases, with 9 bases between them. This CDR3 region has 12 residues. Germline CDR1 MDHEN, CDR2 SYDVKM. In nucleotides, the CDR3 is TGTGCCAGCAGTCCACAGGGTTACGAGCAGTACTTC. It yields the protein CASSPQGYEQYF.

For this clone: The sample contains more than one DNA sequence encoding this CDR3. The gene calls are TRBV3-1 (or the pseudogene TRBV3-2) and TRBJ2-7, with unresolved D. The CDR3 sequence is 11 residues long. Germline V gene data show CDR1 as LGHDT and CDR2 as YNNKEL (reference sequence). Between the trimmed V and J ends, which lost 4 bases and 4 bases, there was a span of 5 bases. The CDR3 here is CASSRGYEQYF. CDR3 coding DNA: TGTGCCAGCAGCCGAGGATACGAGCAGTACTTC.

V gene TRBV4-2 combines with J gene TRBJ2-1, with 9 positions matching TRBD2. This CDR3 spans 16 amino acids. Unmatched junction bases numbered 5, after V lost 0 bases and J lost 5 bases. CDR1 is LGHNA, CDR2 YNFKEQ, per germline. The CDR3 here is CASSQDGASGDNEQFF. The CDR3 DNA follows: TGTGCCAGCAGCCAAGATGGTGCTAGCGGGGACAATGAGCAGTTCTTC.

This chain connects TRBV27 to TRBJ2-2; 10 nucleotides match TRBD2. The CDR3 is made up of 16 amino acids. Germline V lookup: CDR1 MNHEY, CDR2 SMNVEV (reference sequence). J was trimmed by 7 bases and V by 5 bases; bases with no gene match: 10. The DNA for the CDR3 is TGTGCCAGCAGTCCCCGACTAGCGGGTTGGGGCGGGGAGCTGTTTTTT. Amino acid sequence: CASSPRLAGWGGELFF.

The chain has TRBV7-2 and TRBJ1-6; TRBD1 agrees at 8 bases. The CDR3 has 15 residues. V lost 7 bases, J lost 9 bases, and 11 bases stayed unmatched. The germline V gene has CDR1 SGHTA and CDR2 FQGNSA. Here the CDR3 reads CASTSTGVAGSPLHF. CDR3 coding DNA: TGTGCCAGCACCTCGACAGGGGTAGCAGGTTCACCCCTCCACTTT.

V gene TRBV11-3 combines with J gene TRBJ1-1, with 11 bases identical to TRBD1. This CDR3 has 13 residues. Germline V lookup: CDR1 SGHNT, CDR2 YENEEA. Trimming at V came to 5 bases and at J to 7 bases, leaving 3 bases not matched to a gene. CDR3 protein: CASSRTGGGEAFF. The CDR3 DNA reads as TGTGCCAGCAGCCGGACAGGGGGCGGTGAAGCTTTCTTT.

The CDR3 coding sequence is TGTGCCAGCAAAACACGGGACTCCTACGAGCAGTACTTC. Translated, it gives CASKTRDSYEQYF. This sequence joins TRBV2 and TRBJ2-7; TRBD2 might be the D (5 bases). CDR1 is SNHLY and CDR2 is FYNNEI in the germline V gene. Trimming left V 7 bases short and J 0 bases short, with 10 bases between. The CDR3 covers 13 residues.

The V call is TRBV3-1 (or the pseudogene TRBV3-2), the J call TRBJ1-1, with TRBD1 as a possible D gene (5 bases). Germline values: CDR1 LGHDT, CDR2 YNNKEL (reference sequence). Trimming pared 1 base from V and 4 bases from J, leaving 10 bases between. The length of the CDR3 is 14 residues. The CDR3 spells CASSQGGHGTEAFF. The CDR3 bases are TGTGCCAGCAGCCAAGGGGGCCATGGCACTGAAGCTTTCTTT.

J is TRBJ2-3 and V is TRBV11-2, with TRBD1 matching 8 bases. This CDR3 contains 13 residues. The V segment lost 4 bases and the J segment 10 bases; nucleotides outside the gene matches: 7. The germline gives CDR1 SGHAT, CDR2 FQNNGV. CDR3 sequence reads: CASSSNPDRAQYF. CDR3 bases: TGTGCCAGCAGCTCCAATCCGGACAGGGCGCAGTATTTT. The complete variable domain, with remaining parts taken from reference TRBV11-2 and TRBJ2-3, reads EAGVAQSPRYKIIEKRQSVAFWCNPISGHATLYWYQQILGQGPKLLIQFQNNGVVDDSQLPKDRFSAERLKGVDSTLKIQPAKLEDSAVYLCASSSNPDRAQYFGPGTRLTVL.

This clone has only one observation. The chain combines TRBV24-1 with TRBJ2-3; a possible D gene is TRBD1 (5 bases). The germline CDR1 and CDR2 sequences are KGHDR and SFDVKD. This CDR3 has 14 amino acids. V lost 3 bases and J lost 6, with 12 bases in between. CDR3 sequence (DNA): TGTGCCACCAGTGATCATGACCACAGGGATACGCAGTATTTT. It specifies CATSDHDHRDTQYF.

This clone has more than one count but fewer than ten. The chain uses TRBV5-1 and TRBJ2-7; perhaps TRBD1 as D (5 bases). Germline CDR1 reads SGHRS; CDR2 reads YFSETQ. The CDR3 sequence is 15 residues long. V gave up 2 bases and J gave up 0 bases, with 12 bases separating them. In nucleotides, the CDR3 is TGCGCCAGCAGCTTAAATACGCAGGGCTCCTACGAGCAGTACTTC. It translates to CASSLNTQGSYEQYF.

In nucleotides, the CDR3 is TGTGCCAGCAGCCGACTAGCGGGGCCTCTCTACGAGCAGTACTTC. It codes for CASSRLAGPLYEQYF. This chain joins TRBV6-6 and TRBJ2-7, with TRBD2 matching 11 bases. The CDR3 runs to 15 residues. Trimming at V came to 6 bases and at J to 3 bases, leaving 7 bases not matched to a gene. Germline CDR1 is MNHNY and CDR2 is SVGAGI (reference sequence).

The genes are TRBV7-9 and TRBJ2-2; weak D call: TRBD2 (6 bases). The V gene's germline CDR1 is SEHNR and CDR2 FQNEAQ (reference sequence). This CDR3 is 15 amino acids long. V was clipped by 6 bases and J by 2 bases, with 13 bases between them. CDR3 residues: CASRRSGRNTGELFF. CDR3 DNA: TGTGCCAGCAGGAGGAGCGGGCGAAACACCGGGGAGCTGTTTTTT.

This clone has just a few counts. The genes are TRBV25-1 and TRBJ1-5, with 8 bases fitting TRBD1. The CDR3 contains 14 residues. Germline CDR1 is MGHDK and CDR2 is SYGVNS. V lost 4 bases, J lost 3 bases, and 2 bases stayed unmatched. The CDR3: CASSGQGINQPQHF. The CDR3 nucleotides are TGTGCCAGCAGTGGACAGGGGATCAATCAGCCCCAGCATTTT.

The V gene is TRBV30, the J gene TRBJ1-1; D gene ambiguous. Per germline, CDR1 GTSNPN and CDR2 SVGIG (reference sequence). The CDR3 contains 13 residues. Trimming took 0 bases from V and 0 from J, leaving 5 bases between them. The CDR3: CAWSVLVNTEAFF. The CDR3 bases are TGTGCCTGGAGTGTACTTGTGAACACTGAAGCTTTCTTT.

A word on this clone: One junction end disagrees with the germline gene, perhaps due to a read error. The rearrangement uses TRBV27 and TRBJ2-6; TRBD1 matches at 8 bases. CDR1 is MNHEY and CDR2 is SMNVEV in the germline V gene (reference sequence). The CDR3 runs 13 residues. CDR3 residues: CASSFQGANVLTF. Written as DNA, the CDR3 is TGTGCCAGCAGTTTTCAGGGGGCTAACGTCCTGACTTTC. The complete variable domain, with remaining parts taken from reference TRBV27 and TRBJ2-6, reads EAQVTQNPRYLITVTGKKLTVTCSQNMNHEYMSWYRQDPGLGLRQIYYSMNVEVTDKGDVPEGYKVSRKEKRNFPLILESPSPNQTSLYFCASSFQGANVLTFGAGSRLTVL.

This clone was seen a single time. This chain joins TRBV19 and TRBJ2-1, with a tentative D call TRBD1 (6 bases). Trimming pared 8 bases from V and 0 bases from J, leaving 8 bases between. Germline V lookup: CDR1 LNHDA, CDR2 SQIVND (reference sequence). The CDR3 length is 13 residues. The CDR3 bases are TGTGCCAGTTCAGGGGCCTCCTACAATGAGCAGTTCTTC. Amino acids: CASSGASYNEQFF.

A single count supports this clone. The genes are TRBV5-1 and TRBJ1-3; 9 nucleotides agree with TRBD1. V shed 4 bases, J shed 0 bases, and the junction held 5 bases outside the gene matches. CDR1 and CDR2 from the germline V gene are SGHRS and YFSETQ. The CDR3 is 16 amino acids. The CDR3 spells CASSLTGGYSGNTIYF. The CDR3 nucleotides are TGCGCCAGCAGCCTGACAGGGGGATACTCTGGAAACACCATATATTTT.

The V and J genes are TRBV28 and TRBJ2-7; 7 positions agree with TRBD1. The V segment lost 0 bases and the J segment 3 bases; nucleotides outside the gene matches: 8. The CDR3 has 16 residues. Germline CDR1 is MDHEN and CDR2 is SYDVKM. The CDR3 DNA reads TGTGCCAGCAGTTTATGGACTCCAGGGGGTCTCTACGAGCAGTACTTC. This translates into CASSLWTPGGLYEQYF.

The rearrangement joins TRBV9 to TRBJ2-1, with D possibly matching TRBD2 (5 bases). Germline assignment: CDR1 SGDLS and CDR2 YYNGEE. The CDR3 extends over 15 amino acids. The V and J ends lost 3 bases and 2 bases respectively, with 12 bases between them. The DNA for the CDR3 is TGTGCCAGCAGCGCCCGGGATAGCGCCTACAATGAGCAGTTCTTC. Protein sequence: CASSARDSAYNEQFF.

The J gene is TRBJ1-2, the V gene TRBV19; 7 positions agree with TRBD1. The CDR3 runs to 17 residues. The J segment lost 8 bases and the V segment lost 10 bases, leaving 25 bases of the junction unmatched. The germline CDR1 and CDR2 sequences are LNHDA and SQIVND (reference sequence). CDR3 amino acids: CATTPQAGGDYGAGYTF. The CDR3 DNA sequence: TGTGCCACCACCCCCCAGGCAGGGGGTGACTATGGCGCAGGCTACACCTTC.

The chain is built from TRBV6-2 or TRBV6-3 and TRBJ2-5; TRBD2 matches 9 bases. Germline values: CDR1 MNHEY, CDR2 SVGEGT. The CDR3 loop spans 19 amino acids. The J segment lost 5 bases and the V segment lost 0 bases, leaving 16 bases of the junction unmatched. CDR3 sequence: CASSYSRSVASGERETQYF. As DNA, the CDR3 is TGTGCCAGCAGTTACTCTCGGTCTGTAGCTAGCGGGGAAAGGGAGACCCAGTACTTC.

The chain is built from TRBV3-1 (or the pseudogene TRBV3-2) and TRBJ2-1; D is undetermined. Trimming left V 1 base short and J 10 bases short, with 8 bases between. CDR3 length: 12 amino acids. Germline V gives CDR1 LGHDT, CDR2 YNNKEL (reference sequence). This CDR3 is CASSQVPQEQFF. In DNA form, the CDR3 reads TGTGCCAGCAGCCAAGTCCCCCAGGAGCAGTTCTTC.